Given below is one T cell receptor beta chain in context. These data come from a study of blood T cell repertoires in COVID-19. Study at large: Donors in the United States, Italy and Spain gave samples during acute or convalescent COVID-19. PBMCs, B-cell-depleted T cells, or T cells were the source of the cDNA or gDNA that made up the material.

Germline lookup yields CDR1 PRHDT and CDR2 FYEKMQ (reference sequence). The CDR3 runs 17 residues. The V gene lost 0 bases and the J gene lost 3 bases, with 14 bases spanning the gap. In the original processing: Nucleated cell number was recorded as an estimate derived from reference gene primer amplification. The assay was immunoSEQ multiplex PCR, and TCRdb's table has in-frame clones only and misses some. From that table come the V and J calls and clone size; the DNA was used to work out D and trimming. The sample consists of nearly 200,000 clones, around four fifths of them appearing once. The receptor's source is a man in his 60s with COVID-19, enrolled during active disease. Material: peripheral blood. The chain uses TRBV13 and TRBJ2-2; D perhaps matches TRBD2 (6 bases). The CDR3 bases are TGTGCCAGCAGCTTAGGGTTTTCCGCGGGGTACACCGGGGAGCTGTTTTTT. Translation gives CASSLGFSAGYTGELFF.